These 17 T cell receptor beta chains came from one sample sequenced in a study of beta chain features in type 1 diabetes. Of the isolated RNA, all was reverse transcribed, and so the sequenced material was expressed TCRB transcripts. Measured with immunoSEQ multiplex PCR; TCRdb has only the in-frame clones, and not every one. The table shows 110,000 to 150,000 clones, with over 8% occurring only once. The material sequenced was central memory CD4+ T cells from blood. These receptors were taken from a woman in her thirties or forties in good health.

This clone turned up a few times. The chain has TRBV2 and TRBJ2-2; 7 bases match TRBD2. This CDR3 contains 14 residues. The V segment lost 8 bases and the J segment 2 bases; nucleotides outside the gene matches: 5. CDR1 is SNHLY and CDR2 is FYNNEI in the germline V gene. The chain's CDR3 is CASCRDYNTGELFF. CDR3 DNA: TGTGCCAGCTGCCGGGACTATAACACCGGGGAGCTGTTTTTT.

The chain employs TRBV5-1 and TRBJ2-7; D possibly corresponds to TRBD1 (6 bases). The V end lost 4 bases, the J end lost 0 bases, and 11 bases lay between the germline ends. This CDR3 contains 14 residues. Germline CDR1 is SGHRS and CDR2 is YFSETQ. The CDR3 region has the DNA TGCGCCAGCAGCATATTAGGGGGCTCCTACGAGCAGTACTTC. Translation: CASSILGGSYEQYF.

This clone was observed a handful of times. This rearrangement joins TRBV11-3 to TRBJ2-3; possible D gene TRBD1, 6 bases. The CDR3 sequence is 16 residues long. Trimming took off 1 base at V and 3 bases at J, with 14 bases between the two ends. CDR1 and CDR2 (germline): SGHNT, YENEEA. This CDR3 is CASSLVRGSETDTQYF. In nucleotides, the CDR3 is TGTGCCAGCAGCTTAGTTAGGGGGTCGGAAACAGATACGCAGTATTTT.

The CDR3 DNA reads TGTGCCATCAGCGAGGGGGGGGCGTACACCGGGGAGCTGTTTTTT. It encodes CAISEGGAYTGELFF. The V call is TRBV10-3, the J call TRBJ2-2, with D possibly TRBD2 on 7 matching bases. V shed 6 bases and J shed 3 bases, with 14 bases lying between them. The CDR3 loop spans 15 amino acids. The V gene's germline CDR1 is ENHRY and CDR2 SYGVKD.

This clone was seen at least ten times. The chain is built from TRBV7-8 and TRBJ2-6; TRBD1 is a possible D gene (5 bases). The ends were cut back, 1 base at V and 2 bases at J, with 6 bases in the middle. CDR3 length equals 15 residues. Germline CDR1 is SGHVS and CDR2 is FQNEAQ. CDR3 protein: CASSLVRAGANVLTF. In DNA, the CDR3 is TGTGCCAGCAGCTTAGTCAGGGCTGGGGCCAACGTCCTGACTTTC.

The chain employs TRBV10-3 and TRBJ1-5, with TRBD1 matching 9 bases. Trimming cost V 8 bases and J 4 bases; bases outside gene matches: 3. Per the germline V gene, CDR1 is ENHRY and CDR2 is SYGVKD. The CDR3 runs to 13 residues. CDR3 nucleotides: TGTGCCATCGCGGACAGGGGAAATCAGCCCCAGCATTTT. Translated, it gives CAIADRGNQPQHF.

At least ten counts were recorded for this clone. Other DNA sequences in the same sample also yield this CDR3. The rearrangement uses TRBV27 and TRBJ2-5, with unresolved D. Trimming left V 3 bases short and J 5 bases short, with 10 bases between. The CDR3 sequence is 13 residues long. Per the germline V gene, CDR1 is MNHEY and CDR2 is SMNVEV (reference sequence). The CDR3: CASSFSGVETQYF. Here the CDR3 DNA reads TGTGCCAGCAGTTTCTCGGGTGTGGAGACCCAGTACTTC.

This clone appeared a few times. The chain couples TRBV7-9 to TRBJ2-7; D might be TRBD1 (6 bases). Trimming took 4 bases from V and 3 from J, leaving 22 bases between them. The CDR3 sequence is 17 residues long. Germline loops: CDR1 SEHNR, CDR2 FQNEAQ (reference sequence). The CDR3 DNA follows: TGTGCCAGCAGCTCGTTGGGCGTGAGGGGGAATCACTACGAGCAGTACTTC. Translation: CASSSLGVRGNHYEQYF.

The table lists this clone with a few counts. This rearrangement joins TRBV7-8 to TRBJ1-3; tentative D call: TRBD1 (5 bases). Germline V gene lookup returns CDR1 SGHVS and CDR2 FQNEAQ. CDR3 length: 15 residues. Trimming removed 1 base at V and 2 bases at J, with 9 bases between. Here the CDR3 DNA reads TGTGCCAGCAGCTTAGTCGGGGGACCTGGAAACACCATATATTTT. This sequence encodes CASSLVGGPGNTIYF.

In its sample, this clone was seen a few times. V usage is TRBV5-4 and J usage is TRBJ1-2; 9 bases align to TRBD1. The V and J ends lost 4 bases and 2 bases, in that order; junction bases with no gene match: 6. Germline V gene lookup returns CDR1 SGHNT and CDR2 YYREEE (reference sequence). There are 15 residues in the CDR3. The CDR3, as DNA: TGTGCCAGCAGCCCCCGGGACAGGGAGAACTATGGCTACACCTTC. Its protein product is CASSPRDRENYGYTF.

The gene calls are TRBV29-1 and TRBJ2-3; 12 positions match TRBD2. Trimming took 6 bases from V and 3 from J; bases not matched to a gene: 7. CDR1 and CDR2 (germline): SQVTM, ANQGSEA. This CDR3 region has 15 residues. CDR3 DNA sequence: TGCAGCGTCGCCGGACTAGCGGGGAAGACAGATACGCAGTATTTT. It translates to CSVAGLAGKTDTQYF.

The chain employs TRBV5-1 and TRBJ2-1; 7 nucleotides align to TRBD2. Germline values: CDR1 SGHRS, CDR2 YFSETQ. Trimming took 0 bases from V and 5 from J; bases not matched to a gene: 8. CDR3 length: 16 amino acids. The CDR3: CASSLASTSVNNEQFF. In nucleotides, the CDR3 is TGCGCCAGCAGCTTGGCCAGCACTAGCGTAAACAATGAGCAGTTCTTC.

CDR3 coding DNA: TGCGCCAGCAGCTTCGAAGGGGAAGGCAATCAGCCCCAGCATTTT. Its protein is CASSFEGEGNQPQHF. The chain combines TRBV5-1 with TRBJ1-5; possibly TRBD1 for D (5 bases). This CDR3 is built from 15 residues. Trimming left V 2 bases short and J 2 bases short, with 11 bases between. Germline lookup yields CDR1 SGHRS and CDR2 YFSETQ.

There are a few counts of this clone. The genes are TRBV7-8 and TRBJ2-3; D remains unclear. With 7 bases removed from V and 11 bases from J, the gap between germline ends came to 19 bases. This CDR3 contains 13 residues. Germline V gene sequence: CDR1 SGHVS, CDR2 FQNEAQ. The CDR3 bases are TGTGCCAGCACCCTCCCGGGTCTGATCGGGCAGTATTTT. Protein: CASTLPGLIGQYF.

The V gene is TRBV4-2, the J gene TRBJ1-3; D is unresolved. This CDR3 has 17 residues. Germline values: CDR1 LGHNA, CDR2 YNFKEQ. Trimming removed 0 bases from V and 3 bases from J, with 15 bases in between. The CDR3 DNA follows: TGTGCCAGCAGCCAAGATCCCGAGGGAAGGATTGGAAACACCATATATTTT. Protein product: CASSQDPEGRIGNTIYF.

This clone was seen more than once but under ten times. The chain joins TRBV9 to TRBJ1-6; tentative D call: TRBD1 (5 bases). Germline lookup yields CDR1 SGDLS and CDR2 YYNGEE. The V gene lost 4 bases and the J gene lost 10 bases, with 15 bases spanning the gap. The CDR3 has 14 amino acids. CDR3 sequence: CASSLGASGSPLHF. In DNA form, the CDR3 reads TGTGCCAGCAGCCTAGGGGCCAGTGGGTCACCCCTCCACTTT.

In its sample, this clone was seen a few times. The rearrangement uses TRBV4-2 and TRBJ2-5, with TRBD2 matching 8 bases. With the DNA end fitting TRBJ2-7 better, the J assignment may be wrong. CDR3 length: 18 amino acids. Per germline, CDR1 LGHNA and CDR2 YNFKEQ. The CDR3 here is CASSREAAGGLISYEQYF. CDR3 in DNA: TGTGCCAGCAGCCGGGAGGCTGCGGGGGGACTTATCTCCTACGAGCAGTACTTC.